The sequence of this T cell receptor (beta chain) was determined in a study of T cell repertoires in cytomegalovirus infection (dated by TCRdb to between 2018 and 2021). About the investigation overall: Because public TCR beta signatures pointed to carriage of CMV infection together with the matching HLA type, the HLA type of each donor mattered for the analysis.

The V end gives up 7 bases and the J end 6 bases, leaving 10 bases in the junction not matched to a gene. The CDR3 contains 15 residues, cysteine and phenylalanine counted. The retained sequence is limited to the CDR3, 45 bases, with the frame set at the first base. CDR1 and CDR2 are read off the germline V gene as SGHTA and FQGNSA. This clonotype was seen ten or more times. Its antigen remains unidentified. Base quality data are lacking; no much larger clone is found one base away. Summary of the overall study and its limitations: In both this cohort and an independent roughly 330-donor cohort, the cumulative frequency of public TCR beta family members distinguished carriers of CMV infection plus the relevant HLA type. The ex vivo response was dominated by HLA-C-restricted CMV-specific TCR beta clonotypes, which also provided the single most frequent clonotype in two of eight donors.

Sequencing was performed on an Illumina HiSeq 1500. TCRdb cleaned the public reads at Q25 with fastp, built clones with MiXCR and kept in-frame beta chains. Here each entry gathers all rows of one CDR3 protein and keeps the most common genes and DNA. The sample includes 200,000 to 300,000 distinct CDR3 sequences, with over 8% observed a single time. The biggest ten clones account for more than 12% of the sample. The clonotype originates from a human donor in good health (CMV status not recorded). Some clones in this sample may be carry-over from other donors' samples. The sequence is built from TRBV7-2 and TRBJ2-3, with 10 bases matching TRBD2. Sequencing used PBMCs. The DNA is as follows: TGTGCCAGCACTTCTACTAGCGGGAAGACCGATACGCAGTATTTT. It is translated as CASTSTSGKTDTQYF.